Each of the 31 T cell receptor beta chains below was sequenced from the same sample in a study of T cells in Graves' hyperthyroidism and ophthalmopathy. Amplification targeted TCR beta CDR3 regions from RNA transcripts. The primer set for the first-round RT-PCR of the TCR CDR3 was HTBI. TCRdb re-derived calls from the multiplex PCR reads in MiXCR, one entry per CDR3 protein. The sample lists around 600,000 distinct CDR3 sequences; nearly 45% were seen once. Sequenced sample: peripheral blood or thyroid tissue (not recorded which). The receptors come from an adult man with Graves' disease, either hyperthyroidism or ophthalmopathy (not recorded which).

This clonotype came up many times. J is TRBJ1-1 and V is TRBV10-3, with D possibly being TRBD1 (5 bases). CDR1 and CDR2 from the germline V gene are ENHRY and SYGVKD. V lost 6 bases and J 2 bases, leaving 10 bases between the germline ends. This CDR3 has 13 amino acids. The CDR3 bases are TGTGCCATCAGAGTCGACAGCAACACTGAAGCTTTCTTT. Residues: CAIRVDSNTEAFF.

The chain recombines TRBV29-1 with TRBJ1-1; D is ambiguous. CDR3 length: 11 amino acids. Germline V lookup: CDR1 SQVTM, CDR2 ANQGSEA. The DNA for the CDR3 is TGCAGTTACCGGTCGGGGACTGAAGCTTTCTTT. As protein: CSYRSGTEAFF. The full variable domain, its missing parts supplied by reference TRBV29-1 and TRBJ1-1, is SAVISQKPSRDICQRGTSLTIQCQVDSQVTMMFWYRQQPGQSLTLIATANQGSEATYESGFVIDKFPISRPNLTFSTLTVSNMSPEDSSIYLCSYRSGTEAFFGQGTRLTVV.

The CDR3 bases are TGTGCCAGCAGCCAAGACGGGGCCACGAGACATCCTAACTATGGCTACACCTTC. Protein: CASSQDGATRHPNYGYTF. The rearrangement links TRBV7-9 to TRBJ1-2; D is perhaps TRBD1 (5 bases). Germline V gene data show CDR1 as SEHNR and CDR2 as FQNEAQ (reference sequence). This CDR3 has 18 residues. V was shortened by 5 bases and J by 0 bases, with 22 bases between the two germline ends.

This clonotype was seen only a few times. The chain uses TRBV20-1 and TRBJ1-2; the D is unclear. The V and J ends lost 0 bases and 11 bases respectively, with 10 bases between them. Germline CDR1 DFQATT, CDR2 SNEGSKA (reference sequence). The length of the CDR3 is 11 residues. CDR3 in amino acids: CSARDPPRYTF. As DNA, the CDR3 is TGCAGTGCTAGAGATCCTCCGAGGTACACCTTC.

This clonotype has a handful of counts. CDR3 protein: CASSLQGRIGYTF. CDR3 bases: TGTGCCAGCAGCTTGCAGGGGCGAATCGGCTACACCTTC. This chain connects TRBV7-9 to TRBJ1-2, with D perhaps TRBD1 (6 bases). CDR3 size: 13 residues. The V gene's germline CDR1 is SEHNR and CDR2 FQNEAQ (reference sequence). V lost 3 bases and J lost 8, with 13 bases in between.

This clonotype was detected many times. The rearrangement joins TRBV10-3 to TRBJ1-1; D not resolved. V lost 7 bases, J lost 0 bases, and 9 bases lay in between. The length of the CDR3 is 13 residues. From germline, CDR1 is ENHRY and CDR2 SYGVKD. The CDR3 loop is CAINKQLNTEAFF. In DNA form, the CDR3 reads TGTGCCATCAATAAACAGTTGAACACTGAAGCTTTCTTT.

The chain combines TRBV9 with TRBJ1-1; D perhaps matches TRBD1 (5 bases). Germline CDR1 is SGDLS and CDR2 is YYNGEE. CDR3 length equals 14 residues. The V gene lost 7 bases and the J gene lost 4 bases, with 17 bases spanning the gap. Here the CDR3 reads CASYRPLGLTEAFF. The CDR3 DNA reads as TGTGCCAGCTACCGACCCCTGGGGCTCACTGAAGCTTTCTTT.

V is TRBV19 and J is TRBJ1-5; 9 positions match TRBD1. This CDR3 is built from 15 residues. The V gene end was trimmed by 4 bases and the J gene end by 5 bases; junction bases not matched to a gene: 6. From germline, CDR1 is LNHDA and CDR2 SQIVND (reference sequence). The CDR3 DNA is TGTGCCAGTAGTAAGGGACAGGGCCCCTATCAGCCCCAGCATTTT. Amino acids: CASSKGQGPYQPQHF.

The chain is built from TRBV4-1 and TRBJ1-6, with D unclear. V lost 4 bases and J 9 bases, leaving 10 bases between the germline ends. Germline values: CDR1 MGHRA, CDR2 YSYEKL. The CDR3 has 13 residues. The CDR3 loop is CASSRERVSPLHF. The CDR3 DNA reads as TGCGCCAGCAGCCGAGAGAGGGTTTCACCCCTCCACTTT.

The chain links TRBV10-3 to TRBJ1-2; tentatively, D is TRBD1 (6 bases). V lost 5 bases, J lost 5 bases, and 21 bases lay in between. This CDR3 comprises 16 residues. Per germline, CDR1 ENHRY and CDR2 SYGVKD. CDR3 bases: TGTGCCATCAGTATCTCAAATGCCACAGGGCTGTATGGCTACACCTTC. Amino acids: CAISISNATGLYGYTF.

The sample holds a few counts of this clonotype. J is TRBJ1-4 and V is TRBV10-3; no firm D call. In germline, CDR1 is ENHRY, CDR2 SYGVKD. This CDR3 contains 13 residues. Trimming left V 3 bases short and J 4 bases short, with 6 bases between. The CDR3 is CAISDSGNEKLFF. In nucleotides, the CDR3 is TGTGCCATCAGTGACAGTGGTAATGAAAAACTGTTTTTT.

This rearrangement joins TRBV20-1 to TRBJ1-6, with TRBD1 matching 12 bases. With V trimmed by 0 bases and J by 6 bases, 6 bases remained unmatched. This CDR3 has 17 amino acids. The germline V gene has CDR1 DFQATT and CDR2 SNEGSKA (reference sequence). CDR3 amino acids: CSARDAGQGASNSPLHF. The CDR3, as DNA: TGCAGTGCTAGAGATGCGGGACAGGGGGCCTCTAATTCACCCCTCCACTTT.

The genes are TRBV5-1 and TRBJ1-3, with D unresolved. CDR3 length: 17 residues. V was pared by 4 bases and J by 0 bases, with 17 bases between. The germline V gene has CDR1 SGHRS and CDR2 YFSETQ. CDR3 residues: CASSPRLTWSSGNTIYF. CDR3 sequence (DNA): TGCGCCAGCAGCCCGCGGCTGACTTGGAGCTCTGGAAACACCATATATTTT.

This clonotype has ten or more counts. The chain recombines TRBV24-1 with TRBJ2-2; D gene ambiguous. Germline CDR1 reads KGHDR; CDR2 reads SFDVKD. Between the trimmed V and J ends, which lost 5 bases and 2 bases, there was a span of 8 bases. This CDR3 is built from 14 residues. The CDR3 coding sequence is TGTGCCACCAGTGGCATTGGAAACACCGGGGAGCTGTTTTTT. It encodes CATSGIGNTGELFF.

This clonotype was seen repeatedly, ten times or more. The chain uses TRBV6-5 and TRBJ2-5; 15 bases are shared with TRBD2. This CDR3 spans 16 amino acids. Germline V gene data show CDR1 as MNHEY and CDR2 as SVGAGI. After removal of 5 bases from V and 5 bases from J, the junction contained 6 bases not matched to a gene. The CDR3 DNA is TGTGCCAGCAGTAGGACTAGCGGGAGGGGTCGGGAGACCCAGTACTTC. Its protein is CASSRTSGRGRETQYF.

V usage is TRBV7-6 and J usage is TRBJ1-1; D gene unclear. The V gene's germline CDR1 is SGHVS and CDR2 FNYEAQ. V was trimmed by 1 base and J by 6 bases, leaving 12 bases between them. CDR3 length: 14 residues. Here the CDR3 DNA reads TGTGCCAGCAGCTTAGGGTCAACGTCTCCTGAAGCTTTCTTT. As protein: CASSLGSTSPEAFF.

On this clonotype itself: The junction differs from germline at one of its ends, possibly a read error. CDR3 in amino acids: CATSYDGREAFF. Here the CDR3 DNA reads TGTGCCACCAGTTACGACGGCCGTGAAGCTTTCTTT. The chain combines TRBV2 with TRBJ1-1, with no clear D. This CDR3 region has 12 residues. Germline assignment: CDR1 SNHLY and CDR2 FYNNEI.

The rearrangement joins TRBV12-3 or TRBV12-4 to TRBJ1-1; D is undetermined. With 6 bases removed from V and 11 bases from J, the gap between germline ends came to 19 bases. This CDR3 spans 13 amino acids. CDR3 residues: CASRHSLGLVAFF. The CDR3 bases are TGTGCCAGCAGACACAGCCTAGGCCTGGTCGCTTTCTTT.

The sample holds a few counts of this clonotype. The chain recombines TRBV5-1 with TRBJ1-4; unclear D gene. There are 15 residues in the CDR3. V was trimmed by 0 bases and J by 8 bases, leaving 14 bases between them. Germline CDR1 and CDR2: SGHRS and YFSETQ. The CDR3 DNA follows: TGCGCCAGCAGCTTGGGTTCCACGAGAGACGAAAAACTGTTTTTT. Amino acid sequence: CASSLGSTRDEKLFF.

This clonotype has at least ten counts. This sequence joins TRBV7-9 and TRBJ2-7; D is ambiguous. Germline assignment: CDR1 SEHNR and CDR2 FQNEAQ (reference sequence). The CDR3 runs 12 residues. Trimming removed 3 bases at V and 5 bases at J, with 8 bases between. CDR3 loop: CASSLMGNEQYF. CDR3 bases: TGTGCCAGCAGCTTGATGGGGAACGAGCAGTACTTC.

This chain connects TRBV29-1 to TRBJ2-7; 10 bases agree with TRBD1. CDR1 and CDR2 (germline): SQVTM, ANQGSEA. Trimming at V came to 3 bases and at J to 5 bases, leaving 4 bases not matched to a gene. The CDR3 consists of 13 residues. Here the CDR3 DNA reads TGCAGCGTTGAGGACAGGGGGGTCCACGAGCAGTACTTC. It yields the protein CSVEDRGVHEQYF.

The rearrangement uses TRBV12-3 or TRBV12-4 and TRBJ2-2; D may be TRBD1 or TRBD2 (5 bases each). V lost 2 bases to trimming and J lost 1 base, with 8 bases between them. The CDR3 covers 15 residues. The CDR3: CASSLFGGNTGELFF. The CDR3 DNA reads as TGTGCCAGCAGTTTATTTGGGGGGAACACCGGGGAGCTGTTTTTT.

This clonotype occurred once. The chain joins TRBV29-1 to TRBJ1-2, with a possible D match to TRBD1 (6 bases). Looked up from germline, CDR1 is SQVTM and CDR2 is ANQGSEA. CDR3 size: 14 residues. V lost 6 bases and J lost 2, with 16 bases in between. CDR3 sequence: CSVKGDGANYGYTF. CDR3 coding DNA: TGCAGCGTCAAGGGGGACGGAGCGAACTATGGCTACACCTTC.

The chain recombines TRBV5-1 with TRBJ1-2; D call uncertain. The CDR3 loop spans 13 amino acids. Germline V gives CDR1 SGHRS, CDR2 YFSETQ. V lost 3 bases and J lost 4, with 10 bases in between. The CDR3 nucleotides are TGCGCCAGCAGCTATCAGGAGACCTATGGCTACACCTTC. Its translation: CASSYQETYGYTF.

The CDR3 reads CASSGTDNYGYTF. The CDR3 DNA reads TGTGCCAGCAGCGGGACGGATAACTATGGCTACACCTTC. The chain employs TRBV9 and TRBJ1-2; D is undetermined. This CDR3 has 13 amino acids. V was pared by 3 bases and J by 1 base, with 7 bases between. Germline V gene sequence: CDR1 SGDLS, CDR2 YYNGEE.

The sample holds one count of this clonotype. V gene TRBV2 combines with J gene TRBJ2-7; D is possibly TRBD1 (5 bases). The germline V gene encodes CDR1 SNHLY and CDR2 FYNNEI. CDR3 size: 14 residues. V was pared by 9 bases and J by 5 bases, with 20 bases between. CDR3 DNA: TGTGCCAGAAAATTACAGGTTAAAGGGGACGAGCAGTACTTC. Translated: CARKLQVKGDEQYF. Full variable domain (remainder filled in from reference TRBV2 and TRBJ2-7): EPEVTQTPSHQVTQMGQEVILRCVPISNHLYFYWYRQILGQKVEFLVSFYNNEISEKSEIFDDQFSVERPDGSNFTLKIRSTKLEDSAMYFCARKLQVKGDEQYFGPGTRLTVT.

This clonotype was observed once. J is TRBJ1-1 and V is TRBV2, with TRBD1 as a possible D gene (5 bases). CDR3 length equals 16 residues. Trimming removed 6 bases from V and 5 bases from J, with 22 bases in between. CDR1 is SNHLY and CDR2 is FYNNEI in the germline V gene. This CDR3 reads CASSPDPQGRRTEAFF. The DNA of the CDR3 is TGTGCCAGCAGCCCGGATCCTCAGGGAAGAAGGACTGAAGCTTTCTTT. Filled out from reference TRBV2 and TRBJ1-1, the complete variable domain reads EPEVTQTPSHQVTQMGQEVILRCVPISNHLYFYWYRQILGQKVEFLVSFYNNEISEKSEIFDDQFSVERPDGSNFTLKIRSTKLEDSAMYFCASSPDPQGRRTEAFFGQGTRLTVV.

Notes on this clonotype: The conserved final phenylalanine or tryptophan is absent from the CDR3, which likely points to a read error. This chain connects TRBV6-4 to TRBJ2-7, with D tentatively TRBD2 (7 bases). CDR1 is MRHNA and CDR2 is SNTAGT in the germline V gene. Trimming cost V 3 bases and J 4 bases, with 13 bases left between them. The CDR3 has 14 residues. Written as DNA, the CDR3 is TGTGCCAGCAGTGAACTCGGGGGGCGGTACGAGCAGTACCTC. Translation: CASSELGGRYEQYL.

This rearrangement joins TRBV10-3 to TRBJ2-7; TRBD1 aligns across 8 bases. Germline CDR1 and CDR2: ENHRY and SYGVKD. This CDR3 has 14 residues. V shed 10 bases and J 4 bases; nucleotides not matched to a gene: 12. CDR3 loop: CASPGQGLRYEQYF. The DNA of the CDR3 is TGTGCCAGCCCCGGACAGGGTCTCCGGTACGAGCAGTACTTC.

This rearrangement joins TRBV2 to TRBJ2-5; no reliable D call. The CDR3 runs to 17 residues. The V end was cut by 3 bases, the J end by 5 bases, with 22 bases between. Germline CDR1 is SNHLY and CDR2 is FYNNEI. CDR3 in DNA: TGTGCCAGCAGTGACCGAACCGAAACGAACACCGGGGAGACCCAGTACTTC. As protein: CASSDRTETNTGETQYF.

The J gene is TRBJ2-2, the V gene TRBV7-6; possible D gene TRBD2, 7 bases. The CDR3 consists of 14 residues. Germline CDR1 is SGHVS and CDR2 is FNYEAQ. Trimming removed 7 bases from V and 4 bases from J, with 13 bases in between. The CDR3 loop reads CASITGGFTGELFF. CDR3 nucleotides: TGTGCCAGCATCACGGGGGGCTTCACCGGGGAGCTGTTTTTT.